The 17 T cell receptor beta chains below were found in one sample sequenced in a study of T cells in Graves' hyperthyroidism and ophthalmopathy. Amplification of TCR beta CDR3 regions used RNA as the template. Carried out on the TCR CDR3, a first-round RT-PCR used the HTBI primer set. TCRdb called the multiplex PCR reads again in MiXCR, with one record for every CDR3 protein. The sample gives around 520,000 distinct CDR3 sequences, 13% to 15% of which show up once; 17% is in the top ten. Sequenced input: blood. The origin of the receptors is a woman younger than 35 with Graves' hyperthyroidism.

This clonotype was detected many times. The chain uses TRBV6-6 and TRBJ2-5; unclear D gene. This CDR3 has 13 amino acids. V was trimmed by 2 bases and J by 5 bases, leaving 9 bases between them. CDR1 is MNHNY and CDR2 is SVGAGI in the germline V gene (reference sequence). CDR3 nucleotide sequence: TGTGCCAGCAGTTACGGGCGAGGCGAGACCCAGTACTTC. Translation gives CASSYGRGETQYF.

Turning to this clonotype: A clone one base away is much larger, so this may be a read error. The gene calls are TRBV27 and TRBJ2-1; 8 bases match TRBD2. V trimming: 4 bases; J trimming: 0 bases; junction bases outside the gene matches: 14. Germline CDR1 and CDR2: MNHEY and SMNVEV (reference sequence). The CDR3 is made up of 19 amino acids. CDR3 residues: CASSSRLAQRASSYNEQFF. DNA of the CDR3: TGTGCCAGCAGTTCGCGACTAGCGCAACGGGCCAGCTCCTACAATGAGCAGTTCTTC.

This chain joins TRBV5-5 and TRBJ1-4, with 7 positions matching TRBD1. Trimming took 3 bases from V and 5 from J; bases not matched to a gene: 4. The CDR3 extends over 14 amino acids. Germline-derived CDR1 and CDR2 are SGHKS and YYEKEE (reference sequence). The CDR3 nucleotides are TGTGCCAGCAGCTGGGGACAGAAAAATGAAAAACTGTTTTTT. It is translated as CASSWGQKNEKLFF.

The rearrangement links TRBV5-1 to TRBJ1-2; a possible D gene is TRBD1 (6 bases). Deletions cut 6 bases from V and 7 bases from J, with 16 bases between. CDR3 size: 13 residues. The germline CDR1 and CDR2 sequences are SGHRS and YFSETQ. CDR3 sequence reads: CASTSGQGFGYTF. The CDR3 nucleotides are TGCGCCAGCACCTCGGGACAAGGGTTTGGCTACACCTTC.

The rearrangement joins TRBV27 to TRBJ2-5; D gene unclear. The CDR3 runs 13 residues. The V end lost 5 bases, the J end lost 4 bases, and 11 bases lay between the germline ends. Germline V gene sequence: CDR1 MNHEY, CDR2 SMNVEV (reference sequence). CDR3 coding DNA: TGTGCCAGCAGTGAATGGAGAGCAGAGACCCAGTACTTC. Protein sequence: CASSEWRAETQYF.

This clonotype was observed a few times. The chain couples TRBV6-5 to TRBJ2-2; 10 bases agree with TRBD1. This CDR3 is 17 amino acids long. V was clipped by 0 bases and J by 6 bases; unmatched bases: 7. From germline, CDR1 is MNHEY and CDR2 SVGAGI. This CDR3 reads CASSYSRDRGGAGELFF. CDR3 DNA: TGTGCCAGCAGTTACTCGAGGGACAGGGGAGGGGCCGGGGAGCTGTTTTTT.

This clonotype was found many times. CDR3 coding DNA: TGTGCCAGCCTGAGGGACACCCAAGAGACCCAGTACTTC. It is translated as CASLRDTQETQYF. V is TRBV2 and J is TRBJ2-5, with D perhaps TRBD1 (6 bases). The CDR3 is 13 residues long. With 8 bases removed from V and 1 base from J, the gap between germline ends came to 11 bases. Germline CDR1 and CDR2: SNHLY and FYNNEI.

This clonotype was picked up many times. The junction differs from germline at one of its ends, possibly a read error. The chain uses TRBV30 and TRBJ2-1; either TRBD1 or TRBD2 may fit D (5 bases each). CDR3 length equals 10 residues. Germline V gives CDR1 GTSNPN, CDR2 SVGIG (reference sequence). CDR3 residues: CALHSGPLIF. In DNA, the CDR3 is TGTGCCTTACACTCGGGGCCCTTAATCTTC.

The chain links TRBV5-1 to TRBJ2-3; 9 bases agree with TRBD2. The germline CDR1 and CDR2 sequences are SGHRS and YFSETQ. After removal of 3 bases from V and 1 base from J, the junction contained 12 bases not matched to a gene. This CDR3 comprises 18 residues. The DNA for the CDR3 is TGCGCCAGCAGCTCCCGACTAGCGGAGTTGACTGGCACAGATACGCAGTATTTT. Translating gives CASSSRLAELTGTDTQYF.

This clonotype was seen at least ten times. The chain uses TRBV20-1 and TRBJ2-5; no reliable D call. With 1 base removed from V and 2 bases from J, the gap between germline ends came to 11 bases. In germline, CDR1 is DFQATT, CDR2 SNEGSKA (reference sequence). The CDR3 is 14 residues long. The CDR3 DNA reads as TGCAGTGCTAGAGTACCAGTTTTACAAGAGACCCAGTACTTC. This translates into CSARVPVLQETQYF.

This clonotype was counted at least ten times. The V call is TRBV5-1, the J call TRBJ1-2; possibly TRBD1 for D (6 bases). The CDR3 length is 16 residues. Germline loops: CDR1 SGHRS, CDR2 YFSETQ. V lost 4 bases and J 4 bases, leaving 20 bases between the germline ends. In nucleotides, the CDR3 is TGCGCCAGCAGCCCGGGGGGCCAGGTTCAGGTCTATGGCTACACCTTC. It specifies CASSPGGQVQVYGYTF. Combining the CDR3 with reference TRBV5-1 and TRBJ1-2 gives the whole variable domain KAGVTQTPRYLIKTRGQQVTLSCSPISGHRSVSWYQQTPGQGLQFLFEYFSETQRNKGNFPGRFSGRQFSNSRSEMNVSTLELGDSALYLCASSPGGQVQVYGYTFGSGTRLTVV.

Ten or more counts support this clonotype. The chain is built from TRBV10-3 and TRBJ2-2; 8 nucleotides align to TRBD2. Germline lookup yields CDR1 ENHRY and CDR2 SYGVKD. The CDR3 is 17 amino acids. Trimming took 0 bases from V and 0 from J; bases not matched to a gene: 3. This CDR3 reads CAISESGGLANTGELFF. DNA of the CDR3: TGTGCCATCAGTGAGTCGGGGGGACTAGCGAACACCGGGGAGCTGTTTTTT.

Details on this clonotype: One end of the junction does not line up with germline, which may come from a read error. This chain connects TRBV20-1 to TRBJ1-6; 8 bases are shared with TRBD1. CDR3 length: 13 residues. Germline V gene sequence: CDR1 DFQATT, CDR2 SNEGSKA (reference sequence). The CDR3, as DNA: TGCAGTGCCTCCGACAGGGGCGATTCCCCCCTCCACTTT. It translates to CSASDRGDSPLHF.

In its sample, this clonotype was seen a few times. In DNA, the CDR3 is TGTGCCAGCAGCCTTGACCCTGGGTTGGCCACCACAGATACGCAGTATTTT. It codes for CASSLDPGLATTDTQYF. The chain is built from TRBV7-9 and TRBJ2-3; D call uncertain. Germline V lookup: CDR1 SEHNR, CDR2 FQNEAQ (reference sequence). Between the trimmed V and J ends, which lost 5 bases and 2 bases, there was a span of 20 bases. The CDR3 spans 17 residues. The variable domain in full, with the rest retrieved from reference TRBV7-9 and TRBJ2-3, is DTGVSQNPRHKITKRGQNVTFRCDPISEHNRLYWYRQTLGQGPEFLTYFQNEAQLEKSRLLSDRFSAERPKGSFSTLEIQRTEQGDSAMYLCASSLDPGLATTDTQYFGPGTRLTVL.

This clonotype has more than one count but fewer than ten. This chain uses TRBV25-1 with TRBJ1-1; D ambiguous. This CDR3 comprises 14 residues. The ends were cut back, 1 base at V and 4 bases at J, with 10 bases in the middle. Germline-derived CDR1 and CDR2 are MGHDK and SYGVNS. CDR3 protein: CASSEWSMSTEAFF. Here the CDR3 DNA reads TGTGCCAGCAGTGAATGGAGCATGTCCACTGAAGCTTTCTTT.

The V gene is TRBV19, the J gene TRBJ1-5, with 11 bases identical to TRBD1. In germline, CDR1 is LNHDA, CDR2 SQIVND (reference sequence). Unmatched junction bases numbered 9, after V lost 8 bases and J lost 0 bases. The CDR3 has 17 amino acids. The CDR3 DNA is TGTGCCAGTCGGAAATTCGGGACAGGGGGTAGCAATCAGCCCCAGCATTTT. This codes for CASRKFGTGGSNQPQHF.

This clonotype was detected many times. Its ends do not fully match the called genes, so a read error is possible. This chain joins TRBV19 and TRBJ2-3, with D possibly being TRBD1 (6 bases). Germline V lookup: CDR1 LNHDA, CDR2 SQIVND (reference sequence). The CDR3 extends over 14 amino acids. In DNA, the CDR3 is TGTGCCAGTAGTCTAGACAGGTCCACAGATACGCAGTATTTT. As protein: CASSLDRSTDTQYF.